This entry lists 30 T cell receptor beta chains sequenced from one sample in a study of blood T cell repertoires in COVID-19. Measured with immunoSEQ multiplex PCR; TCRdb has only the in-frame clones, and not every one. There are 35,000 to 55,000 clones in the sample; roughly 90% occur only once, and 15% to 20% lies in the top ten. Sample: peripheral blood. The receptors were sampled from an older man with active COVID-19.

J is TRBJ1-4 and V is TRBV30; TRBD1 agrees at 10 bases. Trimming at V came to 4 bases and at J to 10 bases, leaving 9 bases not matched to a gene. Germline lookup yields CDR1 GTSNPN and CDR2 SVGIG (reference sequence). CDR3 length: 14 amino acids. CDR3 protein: CAWNLGTGDGKLFF. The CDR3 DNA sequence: TGTGCCTGGAATTTAGGGACAGGGGACGGAAAACTGTTTTTT. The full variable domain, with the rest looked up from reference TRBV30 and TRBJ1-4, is SQTIHQWPATLVQPVGSPLSLECTVEGTSNPNLYWYRQAAGRGLQLLFYSVGIGQISSEVPQNLSASRPQDRQFILSSKKLLLSDSGFYLCAWNLGTGDGKLFFGSGTQLSVL.

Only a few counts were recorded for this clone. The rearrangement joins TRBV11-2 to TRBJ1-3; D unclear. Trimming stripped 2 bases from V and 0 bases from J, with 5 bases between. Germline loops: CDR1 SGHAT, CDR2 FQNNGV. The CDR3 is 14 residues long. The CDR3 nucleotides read TGTGCCAGCAGCTTAACGAGCTCTGGAAACACCATATATTTT. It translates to CASSLTSSGNTIYF.

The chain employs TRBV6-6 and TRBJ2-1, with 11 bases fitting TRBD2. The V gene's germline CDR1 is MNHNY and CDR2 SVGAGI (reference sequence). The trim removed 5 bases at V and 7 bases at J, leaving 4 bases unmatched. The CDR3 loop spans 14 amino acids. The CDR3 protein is CASSPGLAANEQFF. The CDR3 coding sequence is TGTGCCAGCAGTCCGGGACTAGCGGCAAATGAGCAGTTCTTC.

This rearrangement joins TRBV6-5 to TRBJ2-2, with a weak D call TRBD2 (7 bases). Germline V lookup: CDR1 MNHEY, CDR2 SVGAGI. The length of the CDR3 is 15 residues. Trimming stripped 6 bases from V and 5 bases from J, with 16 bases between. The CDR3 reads CASSRRGGGTGELFF. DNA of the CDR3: TGTGCCAGCAGCAGGAGGGGGGGTGGAACCGGGGAGCTGTTTTTT.

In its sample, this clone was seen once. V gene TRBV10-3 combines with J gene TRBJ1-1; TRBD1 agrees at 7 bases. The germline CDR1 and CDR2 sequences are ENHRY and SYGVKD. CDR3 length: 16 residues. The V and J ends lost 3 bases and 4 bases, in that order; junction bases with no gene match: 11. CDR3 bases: TGTGCCATCAGTGACCCCTCAAACTCAGGGGGCACTGAAGCTTTCTTT. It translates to CAISDPSNSGGTEAFF.

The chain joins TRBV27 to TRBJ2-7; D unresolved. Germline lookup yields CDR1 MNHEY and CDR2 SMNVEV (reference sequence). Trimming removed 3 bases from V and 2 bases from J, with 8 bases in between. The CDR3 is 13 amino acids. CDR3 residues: CASSLAAAYEQYF. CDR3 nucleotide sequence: TGTGCCAGCAGTTTGGCTGCTGCCTACGAGCAGTACTTC.

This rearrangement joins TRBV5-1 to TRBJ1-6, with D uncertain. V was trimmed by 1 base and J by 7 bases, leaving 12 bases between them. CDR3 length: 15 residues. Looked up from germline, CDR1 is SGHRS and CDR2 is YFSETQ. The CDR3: CASSLLGVINSPLHF. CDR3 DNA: TGCGCCAGCAGCTTGCTCGGAGTTATCAATTCACCCCTCCACTTT.

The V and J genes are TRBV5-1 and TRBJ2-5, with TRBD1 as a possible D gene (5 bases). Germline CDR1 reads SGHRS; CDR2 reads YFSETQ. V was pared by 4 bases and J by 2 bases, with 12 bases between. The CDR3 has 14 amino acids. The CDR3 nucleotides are TGCGCCAGCAGCCAATGGGGCCCACAAGAGACCCAGTACTTC. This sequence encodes CASSQWGPQETQYF.

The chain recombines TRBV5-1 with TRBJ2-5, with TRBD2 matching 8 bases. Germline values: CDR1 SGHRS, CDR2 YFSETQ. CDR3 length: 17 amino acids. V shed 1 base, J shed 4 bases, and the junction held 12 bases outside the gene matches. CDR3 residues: CASSLNPQRESRETQYF. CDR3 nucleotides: TGCGCCAGCAGCTTGAACCCCCAGCGGGAGAGCCGAGAGACCCAGTACTTC.

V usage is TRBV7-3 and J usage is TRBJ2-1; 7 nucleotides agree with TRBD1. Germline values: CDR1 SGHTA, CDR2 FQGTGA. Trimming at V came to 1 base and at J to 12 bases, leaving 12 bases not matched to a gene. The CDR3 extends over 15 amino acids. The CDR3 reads CASSLINRGRVGQFF. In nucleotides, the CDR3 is TGTGCCAGCAGCTTAATTAACAGGGGACGGGTCGGGCAGTTCTTC.

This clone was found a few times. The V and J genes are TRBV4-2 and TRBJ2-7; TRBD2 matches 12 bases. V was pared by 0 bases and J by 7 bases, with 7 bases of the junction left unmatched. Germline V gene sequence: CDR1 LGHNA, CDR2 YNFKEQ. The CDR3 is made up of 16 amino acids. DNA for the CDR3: TGTGCCAGCAGCCAAGATTGGCTAGCGGGAGGGGAGGAGCAGTACTTC. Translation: CASSQDWLAGGEEQYF.

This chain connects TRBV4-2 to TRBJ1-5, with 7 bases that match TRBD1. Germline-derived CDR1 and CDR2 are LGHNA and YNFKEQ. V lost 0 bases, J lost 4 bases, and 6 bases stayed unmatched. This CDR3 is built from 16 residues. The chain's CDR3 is CASSQDSDRVNQPQHF. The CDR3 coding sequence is TGTGCCAGCAGCCAAGACTCCGACAGGGTAAATCAGCCCCAGCATTTT.

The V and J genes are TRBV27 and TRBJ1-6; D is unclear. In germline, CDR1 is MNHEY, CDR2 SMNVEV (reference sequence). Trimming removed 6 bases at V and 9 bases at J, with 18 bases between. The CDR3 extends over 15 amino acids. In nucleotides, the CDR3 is TGTGCCAGCAGGGTCAACTTTTTGTACCCTTCACCCCTCCACTTT. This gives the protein CASRVNFLYPSPLHF.

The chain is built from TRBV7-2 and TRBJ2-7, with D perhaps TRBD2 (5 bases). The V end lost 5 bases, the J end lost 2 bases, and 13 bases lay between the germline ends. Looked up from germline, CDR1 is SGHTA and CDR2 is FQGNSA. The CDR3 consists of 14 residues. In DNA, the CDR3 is TGTGCCAGCAGCCCCCGGCCGGGAACCTACGAGCAGTACTTC. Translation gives CASSPRPGTYEQYF.

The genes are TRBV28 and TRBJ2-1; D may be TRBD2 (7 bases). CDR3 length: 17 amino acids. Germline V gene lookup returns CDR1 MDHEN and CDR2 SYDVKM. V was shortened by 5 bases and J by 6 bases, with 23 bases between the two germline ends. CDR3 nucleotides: TGTGCCAGCAGTCGTCAACGTGGCGGGGGCATGAGCAATGAGCAGTTCTTC. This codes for CASSRQRGGGMSNEQFF.

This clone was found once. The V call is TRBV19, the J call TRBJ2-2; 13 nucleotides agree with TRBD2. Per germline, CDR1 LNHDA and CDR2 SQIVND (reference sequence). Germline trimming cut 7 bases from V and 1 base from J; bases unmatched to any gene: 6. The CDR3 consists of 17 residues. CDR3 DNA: TGTGCCAGTACCTCGACTAGCGGGAGGATGAACACCGGGGAGCTGTTTTTT. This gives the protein CASTSTSGRMNTGELFF.

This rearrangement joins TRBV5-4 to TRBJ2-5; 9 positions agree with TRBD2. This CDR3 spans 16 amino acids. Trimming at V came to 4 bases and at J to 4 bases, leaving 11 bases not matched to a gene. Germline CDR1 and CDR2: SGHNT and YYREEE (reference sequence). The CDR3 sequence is CASSRTGTSSSETQYF. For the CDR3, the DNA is TGTGCCAGCAGCCGGACCGGGACTAGCTCGTCAGAGACCCAGTACTTC.

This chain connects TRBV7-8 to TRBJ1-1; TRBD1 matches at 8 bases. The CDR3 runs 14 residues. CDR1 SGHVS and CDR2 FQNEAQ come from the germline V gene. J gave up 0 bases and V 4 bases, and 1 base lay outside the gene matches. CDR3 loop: CASSWGQVNTEAFF. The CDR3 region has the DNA TGTGCCAGCAGCTGGGGACAGGTGAACACTGAAGCTTTCTTT.

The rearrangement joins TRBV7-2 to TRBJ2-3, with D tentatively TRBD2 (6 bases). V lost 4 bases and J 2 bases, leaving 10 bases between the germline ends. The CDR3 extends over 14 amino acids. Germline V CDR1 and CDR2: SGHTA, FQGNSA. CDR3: CASSSRGATDTQYF. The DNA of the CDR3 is TGTGCCAGCAGCTCCCGCGGGGCCACAGATACGCAGTATTTT. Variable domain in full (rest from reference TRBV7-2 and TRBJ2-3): GAGVSQSPSNKVTEKGKDVELRCDPISGHTALYWYRQSLGQGLEFLIYFQGNSAPDKSGLPSDRFSAERTGGSVSTLTIQRTQQEDSAVYLCASSSRGATDTQYFGPGTRLTVL.

The CDR3: CASSLLRESTDTQYF. The CDR3 DNA is TGTGCCAGCAGCTTATTGCGGGAGAGCACAGATACGCAGTATTTT. The rearrangement joins TRBV11-2 to TRBJ2-3; the match to TRBD2 covers 7 bases. Germline lookup yields CDR1 SGHAT and CDR2 FQNNGV. This CDR3 region has 15 residues. V shed 2 bases, J shed 0 bases, and the junction held 2 bases outside the gene matches.

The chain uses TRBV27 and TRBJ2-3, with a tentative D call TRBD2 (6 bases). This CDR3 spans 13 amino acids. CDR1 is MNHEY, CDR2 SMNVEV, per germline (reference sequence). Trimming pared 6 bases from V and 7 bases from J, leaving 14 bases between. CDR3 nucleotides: TGTGCCAGCAGGGGCGGGGTGTTTTATACGCAGTATTTT. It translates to CASRGGVFYTQYF.

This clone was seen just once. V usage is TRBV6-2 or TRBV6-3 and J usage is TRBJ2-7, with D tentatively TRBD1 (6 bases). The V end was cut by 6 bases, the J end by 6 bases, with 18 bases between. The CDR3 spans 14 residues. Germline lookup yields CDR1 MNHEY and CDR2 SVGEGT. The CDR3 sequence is CASSGLTGELEQYF. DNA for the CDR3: TGTGCCAGCAGCGGATTGACAGGCGAGCTCGAGCAGTACTTC.

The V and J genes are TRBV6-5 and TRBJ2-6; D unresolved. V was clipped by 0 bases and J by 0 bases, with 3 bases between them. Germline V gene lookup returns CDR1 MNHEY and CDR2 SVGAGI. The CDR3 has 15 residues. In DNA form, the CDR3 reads TGTGCCAGCAGTTACTCCCTCTCTGGGGCCAACGTCCTGACTTTC. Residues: CASSYSLSGANVLTF.

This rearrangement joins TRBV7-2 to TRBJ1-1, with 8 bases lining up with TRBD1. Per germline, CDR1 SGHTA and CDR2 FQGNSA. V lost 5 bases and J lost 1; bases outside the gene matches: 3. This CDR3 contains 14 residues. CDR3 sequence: CASSTQGGNTEAFF. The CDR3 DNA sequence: TGTGCCAGCAGCACACAGGGGGGGAACACTGAAGCTTTCTTT. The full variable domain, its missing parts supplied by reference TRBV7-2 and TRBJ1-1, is GAGVSQSPSNKVTEKGKDVELRCDPISGHTALYWYRQSLGQGLEFLIYFQGNSAPDKSGLPSDRFSAERTGGSVSTLTIQRTQQEDSAVYLCASSTQGGNTEAFFGQGTRLTVV.

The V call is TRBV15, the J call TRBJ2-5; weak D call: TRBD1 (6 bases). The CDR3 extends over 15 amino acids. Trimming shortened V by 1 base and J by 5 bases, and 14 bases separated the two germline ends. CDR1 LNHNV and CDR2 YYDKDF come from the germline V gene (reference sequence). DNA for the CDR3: TGTGCCACCAGCAGAGCCAACGGCAGGGGCGAGACCCAGTACTTC. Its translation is CATSRANGRGETQYF.

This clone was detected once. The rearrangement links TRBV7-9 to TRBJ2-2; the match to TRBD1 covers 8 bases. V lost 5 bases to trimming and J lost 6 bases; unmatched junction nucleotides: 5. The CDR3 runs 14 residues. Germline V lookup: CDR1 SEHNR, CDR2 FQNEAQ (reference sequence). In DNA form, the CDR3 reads TGTGCCAGCAGCCCGACAGGGGAGGCCGGGGAGCTGTTTTTT. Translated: CASSPTGEAGELFF. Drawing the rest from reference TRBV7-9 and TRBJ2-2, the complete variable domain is DTGVSQNPRHKITKRGQNVTFRCDPISEHNRLYWYRQTLGQGPEFLTYFQNEAQLEKSRLLSDRFSAERPKGSFSTLEIQRTEQGDSAMYLCASSPTGEAGELFFGEGSRLTVL.

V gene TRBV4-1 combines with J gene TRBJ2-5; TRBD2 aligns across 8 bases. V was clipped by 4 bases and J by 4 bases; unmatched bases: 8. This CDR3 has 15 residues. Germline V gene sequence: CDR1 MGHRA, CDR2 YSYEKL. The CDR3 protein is CASSPTSGPSETQYF. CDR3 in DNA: TGCGCCAGCAGCCCCACTAGCGGCCCCTCAGAGACCCAGTACTTC.

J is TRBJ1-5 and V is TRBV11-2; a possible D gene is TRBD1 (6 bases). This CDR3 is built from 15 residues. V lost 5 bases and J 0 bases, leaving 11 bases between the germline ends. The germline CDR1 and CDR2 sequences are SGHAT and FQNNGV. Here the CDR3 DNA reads TGTGCCAGCAGCATGACAGGTTATAGCAATCAGCCCCAGCATTTT. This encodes CASSMTGYSNQPQHF. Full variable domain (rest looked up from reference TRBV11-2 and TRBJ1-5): EAGVAQSPRYKIIEKRQSVAFWCNPISGHATLYWYQQILGQGPKLLIQFQNNGVVDDSQLPKDRFSAERLKGVDSTLKIQPAKLEDSAVYLCASSMTGYSNQPQHFGDGTRLSIL.

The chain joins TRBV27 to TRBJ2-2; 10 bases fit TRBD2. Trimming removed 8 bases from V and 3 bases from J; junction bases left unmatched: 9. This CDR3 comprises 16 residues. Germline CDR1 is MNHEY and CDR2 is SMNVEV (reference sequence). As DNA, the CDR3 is TGTGCCAGCTTCCCTAGCGGGAGAGGGGACACCGGGGAGCTGTTTTTT. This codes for CASFPSGRGDTGELFF.

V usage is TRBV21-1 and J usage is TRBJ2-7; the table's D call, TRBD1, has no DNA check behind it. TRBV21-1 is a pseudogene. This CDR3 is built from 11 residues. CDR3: CASSKTGEQYF. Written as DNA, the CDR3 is TGTGCCAGCAGCAAAACAGGGGAGCAGTACTTC.